This TCR beta chain was identified during a study of T cell responses to AZD1222 COVID-19 vaccine. Study conclusions and caveats: A reported finding is that nearly half of spike-specific TCRs target unmutated variant regions. At baseline, just 5 or 6 AZD1222 recipients tested seropositive.

As regards this clone: Its specificity is not known.

CDR3 length equals 15 residues. Data came from immunoSEQ multiplex PCR; TCRdb stores just in-frame clones and leaves some out. The sample includes about 88,000 clones, less than 90% of them seen just once. This TCR was sampled from an adult in good health. The chain links TRBV21-1 to TRBJ1-6. TRBV21-1 corresponds to a pseudogene. Sequences were derived from peripheral blood, sampled on day 0 of AZD1222 vaccination. The CDR3 is CASADPPTGNSPLHF. The CDR3 bases are TGTGCCAGTGCGGACCCACCGACGGGTAATTCACCCCTCCACTTT.